The 8 T cell receptor beta chains reported below all come from one sample, sequenced in a study of shared clonotypes between healthy human individuals. Produced via immunoSEQ multiplex PCR; TCRdb's table is partial and in-frame only. The repertoire includes some 2,500,000 clones, 92% of them detected once, and about 0.41% sits in the top ten. Sequenced material: naive CD4+ T cells from PBMCs. The subset is: CD45RA+ positively selected. Receptor source: a man aged 18 to 30 in good health. Some clones in this sample may be carry-over from other donors' samples.

A word on this clone: One junction end disagrees with the germline gene, perhaps due to a read error. V is TRBV6-6 and J is TRBJ1-3, with D uncertain. The CDR3 has 15 amino acids. CDR1 and CDR2 (germline): MNHNY, SVGAGI (reference sequence). CDR3 nucleotides: TGTGCCACCAGTGGGGTGCGGGGTGCTGGAAACACCATATATTTT. Encoded protein: CATSGVRGAGNTIYF.

This chain joins TRBV7-9 and TRBJ1-5, with TRBD1 identical over 7 bases. CDR1 SEHNR and CDR2 FQNEAQ come from the germline V gene (reference sequence). J was trimmed by 3 bases and V by 5 bases; bases with no gene match: 7. This CDR3 contains 15 residues. CDR3 sequence: CASSRGTAINQPQHF. The CDR3 DNA sequence: TGTGCCAGCAGCCGAGGGACAGCGATCAATCAGCCCCAGCATTTT.

The chain carries TRBV7-8 and TRBJ1-4; D not resolved. This CDR3 has 11 amino acids. Germline CDR1 and CDR2: SGHVS and FQNEAQ. V gave up 4 bases and J gave up 6 bases, with 3 bases separating them. CDR3 residues: CASSSYEKLFF. Written as DNA, the CDR3 is TGTGCCAGCAGCTCCTATGAAAAACTGTTTTTT.

In the case of this clone: This sample also contains other DNA sequences that code for the same CDR3. The CDR3, as DNA: TGTGCCAGCAGCTTGGCCGGGACTAGCTCCTACGAGCAGTACTTC. This codes for CASSLAGTSSYEQYF. This chain joins TRBV5-4 and TRBJ2-7, with TRBD2 matching 8 bases. Looked up from germline, CDR1 is SGHNT and CDR2 is YYREEE (reference sequence). CDR3 size: 15 residues. The ends lost 0 bases at V and 0 bases at J; junction bases unmatched: 2.

V gene TRBV11-1 combines with J gene TRBJ2-1; the match to TRBD2 covers 12 bases. J lost 0 bases, V lost 11 bases, and 11 bases had no gene match. Germline V gene lookup returns CDR1 SGHAT and CDR2 FQDESV (reference sequence). The CDR3 consists of 17 residues. The DNA for the CDR3 is TGTGCCTCCGCCCGTCTGACTAGCGGGAGCTCCTACAATGAGCAGTTCTTC. It yields the protein CASARLTSGSSYNEQFF.

V is TRBV11-2 and J is TRBJ1-1; no reliable D call. Trimming left V 5 bases short and J 1 base short, with 8 bases between. This CDR3 region has 13 residues. Per the germline V gene, CDR1 is SGHAT and CDR2 is FQNNGV. The CDR3 DNA reads TGTGCCAGCAGCACTCAGCCGAACACTGAAGCTTTCTTT. Its protein product is CASSTQPNTEAFF.

The chain joins TRBV15 to TRBJ2-5; D unresolved. Deletions cut 1 base from V and 2 bases from J, with 8 bases between. Germline CDR1 LNHNV, CDR2 YYDKDF (reference sequence). The CDR3 has 14 residues. The CDR3 sequence: CATSRGHEQETQYF. The CDR3 nucleotides are TGTGCCACCAGCAGAGGTCACGAGCAAGAGACCCAGTACTTC.

A word on this clone: Other DNA sequences within the sample encode an identical CDR3. The rearrangement links TRBV29-1 to TRBJ2-1, with 7 bases identical to TRBD2. This CDR3 has 13 amino acids. V trimming: 4 bases; J trimming: 1 base; junction bases outside the gene matches: 1. The germline V gene encodes CDR1 SQVTM and CDR2 ANQGSEA. CDR3 sequence: CSVGTSSYNEQFF. The DNA for the CDR3 is TGCAGCGTTGGGACTAGTTCCTACAATGAGCAGTTCTTC.